The T cell receptor (beta chain) under discussion was sequenced for a study of brain T cells in children with intractable seizures. Study-level findings and limits: Viral specificity was inferred only from CDR3 similarity; HCMV serostatus was unknown. Pre- and post-surgery blood differed in depth, so pre-surgery absences may be undersampling.

The CDR3 sequence is 13 residues long. V dropped 3 bases and J dropped 2 bases, with 6 bases sitting between them. The germline CDR1 and CDR2 sequences are LNHDA and SQIVND (reference sequence). A note on this clone: The antigen is unknown.

Time point of the sample: blood from clinic visit 5 months post-surgery; TSC patient then seizure free. The sequenced cases were selected for having the highest brain T cell transcript signatures. Patients received at least one anti-epileptic drug before surgery. Clones were read by immunoSEQ multiplex PCR, and TCRdb kept only the in-frame ones, dropping some. Of about 340,000 clones in the sample, 93% were seen once. This sample comprised peripheral blood, obtained about 5 months after surgery. This clonotype was obtained from a boy under two years old with tuberous sclerosis and intractable seizures. This chain joins TRBV19 and TRBJ2-3; D may be TRBD1 (5 bases). CDR3 residues: CASSMGHTDTQYF. The DNA of the CDR3 is TGTGCCAGTAGTATGGGGCACACAGATACGCAGTATTTT.